The 22 T cell receptor beta chains given below trace back to one sample, sequenced in a study of T cells in Graves' hyperthyroidism and ophthalmopathy. From RNA transcripts, TCR beta CDR3 regions were amplified. The HTBI primer set was used in a first-round RT-PCR of the TCR CDR3. TCRdb re-derived calls from the multiplex PCR reads in MiXCR, one entry per CDR3 protein. Of more than 550,000 distinct CDR3 sequences listed, approximately 15% are singletons. The material sequenced was blood. These receptors were obtained from a man aged 50 to 59 with Graves' hyperthyroidism.

This clonotype was counted at least ten times. The chain uses TRBV27 and TRBJ1-2; D is possibly TRBD1 (6 bases). Germline lookup yields CDR1 MNHEY and CDR2 SMNVEV (reference sequence). V shed 6 bases and J shed 2 bases, with 13 bases lying between them. CDR3 length: 14 residues. CDR3 loop: CASRGAGTNYGYTF. The CDR3 DNA reads as TGTGCCAGCAGAGGGGCGGGGACAAACTATGGCTACACCTTC.

This clonotype was observed a handful of times. The chain recombines TRBV27 with TRBJ2-2; TRBD1 agrees at 7 bases. This CDR3 has 12 residues. CDR1 and CDR2 (germline): MNHEY, SMNVEV (reference sequence). V trimming: 11 bases; J trimming: 4 bases; junction bases outside the gene matches: 4. CDR3 protein: CAATGPTGELFF. DNA of the CDR3: TGTGCCGCGACAGGGCCCACCGGGGAGCTGTTTTTT.

This clonotype was seen a few times. Compared with germline, one end of the junction differs, possibly owing to a read error. This rearrangement joins TRBV30 to TRBJ2-7; TRBD2 matches 7 bases. The germline gives CDR1 GTSNPN, CDR2 SVGIG (reference sequence). The CDR3 totals 16 residues. The CDR3 is CAGRGMNRLLSYEQYF. The CDR3 DNA is TGTGCCGGGAGGGGAATGAACAGGCTTCTCTCCTACGAGCAGTACTTC.

This chain connects TRBV12-3 or TRBV12-4 to TRBJ2-4; D perhaps matches TRBD1 (5 bases). The CDR3 has 13 residues. Trimming took 3 bases from V and 15 from J, leaving 18 bases between them. The CDR3, as DNA: TGTGCCAGCAGTTTGGTTGGACAACTTGATCGGTACTTC. This codes for CASSLVGQLDRYF.

This clonotype was recorded many times. The chain joins TRBV27 to TRBJ1-5; D unresolved. This CDR3 has 15 residues. V was pared by 2 bases and J by 6 bases, with 14 bases between. CDR1 is MNHEY, CDR2 SMNVEV, per germline (reference sequence). The CDR3, as DNA: TGTGCCAGCAGTTTAAATCCGGGGATGGCTCAGCCCCAGCATTTT. This translates into CASSLNPGMAQPQHF.

This clonotype was detected many times. The chain is built from TRBV11-2 and TRBJ1-1; D gene unclear. There are 17 residues in the CDR3. Deletions cut 0 bases from V and 0 bases from J, with 14 bases between. CDR1 and CDR2 from the germline V gene are SGHAT and FQNNGV. CDR3 residues: CASSLDIGSPVNTEAFF. The CDR3 region has the DNA TGTGCCAGCAGCTTAGATATTGGTTCGCCAGTGAACACTGAAGCTTTCTTT.

The chain uses TRBV3-1 and TRBJ2-3; D gene unclear. Germline V gene lookup returns CDR1 LGHDT and CDR2 YNNKEL (reference sequence). This CDR3 is built from 13 residues. V lost 4 bases and J 9 bases, leaving 14 bases between the germline ends. The DNA of the CDR3 is TGTGCCAGCAGCCCCTCGAACAAAGACACGCAGTATTTT. Protein sequence: CASSPSNKDTQYF.

This clonotype was counted between two and nine times. The chain links TRBV9 to TRBJ2-7; the D gene is possibly TRBD1 (6 bases). Germline CDR1 and CDR2: SGDLS and YYNGEE. The CDR3 has 16 residues. Trimming took 0 bases from V and 3 from J, leaving 16 bases between them. This CDR3 reads CASSVGSGGSRYEQYF. CDR3 sequence (DNA): TGTGCCAGCAGCGTAGGATCTGGGGGCTCGCGCTACGAGCAGTACTTC. Supplemented by reference TRBV9 and TRBJ2-7, the full variable domain reads DSGVTQTPKHLITATGQRVTLRCSPRSGDLSVYWYQQSLDQGLQFLIQYYNGEERAKGNILERFSAQQFPDLHSELNLSSLELGDSALYFCASSVGSGGSRYEQYFGPGTRLTVT.

This clonotype was counted at least ten times. This rearrangement joins TRBV27 to TRBJ2-3; the match to TRBD2 covers 11 bases. Germline CDR1 MNHEY, CDR2 SMNVEV (reference sequence). V was clipped by 9 bases and J by 0 bases; unmatched bases: 5. The CDR3 runs to 15 residues. The CDR3 bases are TGTGCCAGTCTTAGGACTAGCGGGAGCACAGATACGCAGTATTTT. Translated: CASLRTSGSTDTQYF.

This clonotype was counted many times. This chain joins TRBV2 and TRBJ1-5; TRBD1 aligns across 9 bases. The CDR3 contains 14 residues. With V trimmed by 2 bases and J by 7 bases, 3 bases remained unmatched. The germline V gene has CDR1 SNHLY and CDR2 FYNNEI. CDR3 coding DNA: TGTGCCAGCAGTGAAATGGGACAGGGACAGCCCCAGCATTTT. Translating gives CASSEMGQGQPQHF.

The chain recombines TRBV6-1 with TRBJ2-7; 7 nucleotides match TRBD1. CDR1 is MNHNS and CDR2 is SASEGT in the germline V gene. The CDR3 loop spans 15 amino acids. After removal of 6 bases from V and 4 bases from J, the junction contained 12 bases not matched to a gene. For the CDR3, the DNA is TGTGCCAGCAGGGCCGGCACAGGGGTTATTTACGAGCAGTACTTC. Translation: CASRAGTGVIYEQYF.

Comment on this clonotype: The CDR3 does not close with the conserved phenylalanine or tryptophan, likely indicating a read error. This rearrangement joins TRBV12-3 or TRBV12-4 to TRBJ2-2, with D unclear. V gave up 3 bases and J gave up 0 bases, with 20 bases separating them. The CDR3 contains 19 residues. The CDR3 DNA is TGTGCCAGCAGTTTCCCCAGACTCTACACTTCTACGAACACCGGGGAGCTGTTTTCT. This sequence encodes CASSFPRLYTSTNTGELFS.

The rearrangement links TRBV2 to TRBJ2-1; either TRBD1 or TRBD2 may fit D (5 bases each). Germline CDR1 SNHLY, CDR2 FYNNEI. V gave up 6 bases and J gave up 6 bases, with 18 bases separating them. The CDR3 sequence is 15 residues long. CDR3 sequence (DNA): TGTGCCAGCAGCTTAATTTCGGGACCCCCCAATGAGCAGTTCTTC. This gives the protein CASSLISGPPNEQFF.

Ten or more counts support this clonotype. J is TRBJ2-3 and V is TRBV7-3, with 8 bases matching TRBD2. This CDR3 has 15 amino acids. J was trimmed by 4 bases and V by 3 bases; bases with no gene match: 6. Germline V CDR1 and CDR2: SGHTA, FQGTGA. The CDR3: CASSFRGRPPDTQYF. CDR3 nucleotides: TGTGCCAGCAGCTTTCGCGGGAGGCCACCAGATACGCAGTATTTT.

The J gene is TRBJ1-4, the V gene TRBV24-1; unclear D gene. Germline V gives CDR1 KGHDR, CDR2 SFDVKD. CDR3 length equals 18 residues. Trimming cost V 4 bases and J 6 bases, with 23 bases left between them. CDR3 region: CATSEGLLPGQADEKLFF. In DNA form, the CDR3 reads TGTGCCACCAGTGAAGGCCTTCTCCCCGGGCAAGCAGATGAAAAACTGTTTTTT.

This clonotype was detected ten times or more. This chain joins TRBV2 and TRBJ2-7, with D maybe TRBD2 (5 bases). The CDR3 loop spans 14 amino acids. The V gene's germline CDR1 is SNHLY and CDR2 FYNNEI. V lost 10 bases, J lost 2 bases, and 18 bases lay in between. The CDR3 DNA follows: TGTGCCATCCGGCCGGACTCCCAAACCTACGAGCAGTACTTC. Translation gives CAIRPDSQTYEQYF.

The chain is built from TRBV16 and TRBJ1-1, with unresolved D. The CDR3 consists of 12 residues. CDR1 is KGHSY and CDR2 is FQNENV in the germline V gene. With 4 bases removed from V and 11 bases from J, the gap between germline ends came to 14 bases. Written as DNA, the CDR3 is TGTGCCAGCAGCCCCTGGGCGGGGAATGCTTTCTTT. This gives the protein CASSPWAGNAFF.

There are many counts of this clonotype. The gene calls are TRBV7-2 and TRBJ2-7, with D perhaps TRBD1 (5 bases). Trimming removed 2 bases at V and 4 bases at J, with 9 bases between. Germline V lookup: CDR1 SGHTA, CDR2 FQGNSA. This CDR3 region has 13 residues. DNA for the CDR3: TGTGCCAGCAGCTTACAGGGTTTGTACGAGCAGTACTTC. This codes for CASSLQGLYEQYF. Complete variable domain (other parts from reference TRBV7-2 and TRBJ2-7): GAGVSQSPSNKVTEKGKDVELRCDPISGHTALYWYRQSLGQGLEFLIYFQGNSAPDKSGLPSDRFSAERTGGSVSTLTIQRTQQEDSAVYLCASSLQGLYEQYFGPGTRLTVT.

This clonotype was counted a few times. The J gene is TRBJ1-1, the V gene TRBV28; D remains ambiguous. V lost 11 bases and J 0 bases, leaving 10 bases between the germline ends. Looked up from germline, CDR1 is MDHEN and CDR2 is SYDVKM. The CDR3 has 12 residues. The CDR3 nucleotides read TGTGCCTCCCTCAGGCTGAACACTGAAGCTTTCTTT. Protein: CASLRLNTEAFF.

This clonotype was picked up many times. The chain joins TRBV28 to TRBJ2-7; either TRBD1 or TRBD2 may fit D (5 bases each). Trimming removed 4 bases from V and 6 bases from J, with 16 bases in between. CDR3 length equals 14 residues. CDR1 is MDHEN, CDR2 SYDVKM, per germline. In nucleotides, the CDR3 is TGTGCCAGCAGTTGGCAGGGACCTTTGAGCGAGCAGTACTTC. Its translation: CASSWQGPLSEQYF.

This clonotype was seen a handful of times. A much more abundant neighbour one base away suggests this may be a read error. This rearrangement joins TRBV28 to TRBJ2-3; TRBD1 aligns across 7 bases. The CDR3 spans 14 residues. CDR1 and CDR2 from the germline V gene are MDHEN and SYDVKM. CDR3 nucleotide sequence: TGTGCCAGCAGTACTACAGGGGACGCAGATACGCAGTGTTTT. Translated: CASSTTGDADTQCF.

This clonotype was counted ten times or more. V is TRBV28 and J is TRBJ2-5; no definite D call. V lost 7 bases, J lost 5 bases, and 8 bases lay in between. The CDR3 loop spans 11 amino acids. Germline V gives CDR1 MDHEN, CDR2 SYDVKM. DNA for the CDR3: TGTGCCAGCATCCTGTGGGAGACCCAGTACTTC. Translating it yields CASILWETQYF.